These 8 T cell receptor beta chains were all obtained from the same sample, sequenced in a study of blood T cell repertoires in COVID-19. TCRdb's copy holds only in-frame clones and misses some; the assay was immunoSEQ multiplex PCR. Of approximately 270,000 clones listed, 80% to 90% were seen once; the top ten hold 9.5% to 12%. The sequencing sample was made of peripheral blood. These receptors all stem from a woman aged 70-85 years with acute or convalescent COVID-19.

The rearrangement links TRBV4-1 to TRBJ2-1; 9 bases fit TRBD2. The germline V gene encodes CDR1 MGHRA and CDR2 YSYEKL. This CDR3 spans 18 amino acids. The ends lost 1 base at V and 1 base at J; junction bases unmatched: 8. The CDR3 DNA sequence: TGCGCCAGCAGCCAAGTTGCACTAGCGGGTCGTTCCTACAATGAGCAGTTCTTC. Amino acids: CASSQVALAGRSYNEQFF.

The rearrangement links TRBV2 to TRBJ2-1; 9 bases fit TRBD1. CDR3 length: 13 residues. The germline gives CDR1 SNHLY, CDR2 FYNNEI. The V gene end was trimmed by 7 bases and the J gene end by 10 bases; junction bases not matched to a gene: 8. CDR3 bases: TGTGCCAGCACCCTGGGACAGGGTGGAGAGCAGTTCTTC. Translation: CASTLGQGGEQFF.

The CDR3 is CAWTVGQGARYGYTF. CDR3 bases: TGTGCCTGGACCGTAGGGCAGGGGGCGCGGTATGGCTACACCTTC. This rearrangement joins TRBV30 to TRBJ1-2; 8 bases match TRBD1. The germline gives CDR1 GTSNPN, CDR2 SVGIG (reference sequence). The CDR3 has 15 residues. J gave up 5 bases and V 4 bases, and 12 bases lay outside the gene matches.

CDR3 bases: TGTGCCAGCAGTGAAACCGAACGACTAGCCCAGTTCTTC. Its protein product is CASSETERLAQFF. The V and J genes are TRBV2 and TRBJ2-1; 7 bases fit TRBD2. J was trimmed by 13 bases and V by 2 bases; bases with no gene match: 8. CDR3 length: 13 amino acids. Germline V CDR1 and CDR2: SNHLY, FYNNEI.

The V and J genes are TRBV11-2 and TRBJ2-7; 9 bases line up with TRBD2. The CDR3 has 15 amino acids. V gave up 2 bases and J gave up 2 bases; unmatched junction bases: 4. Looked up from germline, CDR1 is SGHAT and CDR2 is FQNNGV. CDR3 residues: CASSLPERGAYEQYF. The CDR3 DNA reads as TGTGCCAGCAGCTTACCGGAGCGGGGGGCCTACGAGCAGTACTTC.

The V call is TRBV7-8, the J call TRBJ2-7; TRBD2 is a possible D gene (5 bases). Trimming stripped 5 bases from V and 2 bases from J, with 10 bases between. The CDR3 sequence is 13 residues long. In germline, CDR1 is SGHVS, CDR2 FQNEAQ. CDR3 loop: CASSRTGTYEQYF. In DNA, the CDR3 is TGTGCCAGCAGCAGGACTGGGACCTACGAGCAGTACTTC. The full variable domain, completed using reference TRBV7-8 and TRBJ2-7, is GAGVSQSPRYKVAKRGQDVALRCDPISGHVSLFWYQQALGQGPEFLTYFQNEAQLDKSGLPSDRFFAERPEGSVSTLKIQRTQQEDSAVYLCASSRTGTYEQYFGPGTRLTVT.

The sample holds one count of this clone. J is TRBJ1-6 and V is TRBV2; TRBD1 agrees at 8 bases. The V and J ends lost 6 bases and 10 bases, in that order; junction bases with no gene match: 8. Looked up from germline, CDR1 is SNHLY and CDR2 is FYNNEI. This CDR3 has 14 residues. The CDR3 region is CASRLDRAHSPLHF. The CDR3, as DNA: TGTGCCAGCAGGCTGGACAGGGCGCACTCACCCCTCCACTTT. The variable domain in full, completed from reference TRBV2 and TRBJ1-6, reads EPEVTQTPSHQVTQMGQEVILRCVPISNHLYFYWYRQILGQKVEFLVSFYNNEISEKSEIFDDQFSVERPDGSNFTLKIRSTKLEDSAMYFCASRLDRAHSPLHFGNGTRLTVT.

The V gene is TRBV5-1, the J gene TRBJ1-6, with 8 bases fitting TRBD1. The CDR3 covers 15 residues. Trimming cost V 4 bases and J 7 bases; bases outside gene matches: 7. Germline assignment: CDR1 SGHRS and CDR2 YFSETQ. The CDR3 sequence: CASSPTGGPNSPLHF. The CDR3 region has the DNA TGCGCCAGCAGCCCTACAGGGGGACCCAATTCACCCCTCCACTTT.